The clone carrying this TCR beta chain was detected a few times. What it recognizes is unknown. These data are taken from a study of T cells in Graves' hyperthyroidism and ophthalmopathy. Study observations and caveats: Most thyroid clonotypes expanded above 0.001 appeared in blood too.

CDR1 is MGHRA, CDR2 YSYEKL, per germline. Trimming removed 0 bases from V and 3 bases from J, with 6 bases in between. The CDR3 loop spans 14 amino acids. Amplification of TCR beta CDR3 regions used RNA as the template. HTBI primers drove first-round RT-PCR of the TCR CDR3. Each CDR3 protein gets one entry after TCRdb re-called the multiplex PCR reads with MiXCR. The table records over 500,000 distinct CDR3 sequences, about 14% of them present only once. The receptor was isolated from a woman in her thirties or forties with Graves' hyperthyroidism. J is TRBJ1-5 and V is TRBV4-1; D not certain. Sequencing was carried out using blood. The CDR3 is CASSQEGYNQPQHF. CDR3 nucleotides: TGCGCCAGCAGCCAAGAGGGCTACAATCAGCCCCAGCATTTT.